The TCR beta chain under discussion was sequenced for a study of tissue T cells after allogeneic stem cell transplantation. For this clone: The listed genes are named as in mouse. The read ends 1 residue shy of where the CDR3 ends; the end is completed using the germline J gene.

The time point here: mouse harvest day 14 after allogeneic transplant. The graft held 10^6 splenic CD5+ T cells and 10^7 T-cell-depleted bone marrow cells. Mice had MHC-mismatched B6 into BALB/c GVHD, sampled day 7 or 14. The table came from immunoSEQ multiplex PCR; TCRdb's copy has only in-frame clones and leaves some out. The table includes fewer than 3,500 clones, approximately 39% detected once. V was pared by 8 bases and J by 4 bases, with 6 bases between. CDR1 is SGHSA, CDR2 FRNQAP, per germline. The CDR3 contains 10 residues. The specimen was gut tissue. The chain carries TRBV16 and TRBJ2-7; unclear D gene. This receptor was obtained from a female BALB/c mouse given C57BL/6 T cells with graft-versus-host disease after an allogeneic hematopoietic cell transplant. The CDR3 sequence: CASSLYEQYF. CDR3 DNA, as far as it was read: TGTGCAAGCTCCCTATATGAACAGTAC.